Below, 27 T cell receptor beta chains from the same sample are listed, as sequenced in a study of T cell repertoires in cytomegalovirus infection. TCRdb used MiXCR to reprocess the reads, holding one entry per CDR3 protein. The sample holds around 450,000 distinct CDR3 sequences, 25% to 40% seen once. The sample taken for sequencing was PBMCs. These TCRs come from a human donor in good health (CMV status not recorded). Some clones in this sample may be carry-over from other donors' samples.

This clonotype showed up just a few times. The chain links TRBV15 to TRBJ1-2; perhaps TRBD1 as D (6 bases). Trimming left V 0 bases short and J 6 bases short, with 11 bases between. The CDR3 consists of 14 residues. Germline V CDR1 and CDR2: LNHNV, YYDKDF (reference sequence). For the CDR3, the DNA is TGTGCCACCAGCAGAGATTGGTCAGGGGATGGCTACACCTTC. Translation gives CATSRDWSGDGYTF. The full variable domain, rest sourced from reference TRBV15 and TRBJ1-2, is DAMVIQNPRYQVTQFGKPVTLSCSQTLNHNVMYWYQQKSSQAPKLLFHYYDKDFNNEADTPDNFQSRRPNTSFCFLDIRSPGLGDTAMYLCATSRDWSGDGYTFGSGTRLTVV.

This chain uses TRBV5-4 with TRBJ1-5; tentatively, D is TRBD1 (5 bases). The V gene's germline CDR1 is SGHNT and CDR2 YYREEE (reference sequence). Trimming shortened V by 3 bases and J by 4 bases, and 8 bases separated the two germline ends. This CDR3 contains 13 residues. DNA for the CDR3: TGTGCCAGCAGCTGGGGACCAAATCAGCCCCAGCATTTT. It yields the protein CASSWGPNQPQHF. Supplemented by reference TRBV5-4 and TRBJ1-5, the full variable domain reads ETGVTQSPTHLIKTRGQQVTLRCSSQSGHNTVSWYQQALGQGPQFIFQYYREEENGRGNFPPRFSGLQFPNYSSELNVNALELDDSALYLCASSWGPNQPQHFGDGTRLSIL.

This clonotype was counted a few times. This rearrangement joins TRBV4-1 to TRBJ1-6; D call uncertain. This CDR3 region has 16 residues. Germline V gene lookup returns CDR1 MGHRA and CDR2 YSYEKL. The V end was cut by 0 bases, the J end by 8 bases, with 14 bases between. CDR3 in DNA: TGCGCCAGCAGCCAAGAGGGTCAGACTTACGATTCACCCCTCCACTTT. Protein: CASSQEGQTYDSPLHF.

CDR3 sequence reads: CASSFGTMNTEAFF. The CDR3 nucleotides are TGTGCCAGCAGCTTCGGAACCATGAACACTGAAGCTTTCTTT. The chain couples TRBV7-9 to TRBJ1-1; no firm D call. Germline CDR1 reads SEHNR; CDR2 reads FQNEAQ (reference sequence). V was shortened by 3 bases and J by 0 bases, with 8 bases between the two germline ends. This CDR3 region has 14 residues.

The chain uses TRBV6-1 and TRBJ1-2, with 10 bases that match TRBD1. Trimming at V came to 6 bases and at J to 4 bases, leaving 11 bases not matched to a gene. CDR1 is MNHNS, CDR2 SASEGT, per germline. There are 16 residues in the CDR3. In DNA form, the CDR3 reads TGTGCCAGCAGACCTCCGGGACAGGGGTCGGGCTATGGCTACACCTTC. This translates into CASRPPGQGSGYGYTF.

The rearrangement links TRBV5-1 to TRBJ2-1; TRBD1 matches 8 bases. The CDR3 has 15 amino acids. The junction had 8 bases not matched to a gene; V was cut back by 5 bases and J by 4 bases. Germline CDR1 reads SGHRS; CDR2 reads YFSETQ. The DNA of the CDR3 is TGCGCCAGCAGATCGACAGGGGCGTCGTACAATGAGCAGTTCTTC. Its protein product is CASRSTGASYNEQFF.

V and J are TRBV2 and TRBJ1-4; 7 positions match TRBD1. The CDR3 contains 14 residues. J lost 8 bases, V lost 5 bases, and 8 bases had no gene match. Germline V CDR1 and CDR2: SNHLY, FYNNEI. CDR3 nucleotides: TGTGCCAGCAGTCGACAGGGTAGTTTAGAAAAACTGTTTTTT. It yields the protein CASSRQGSLEKLFF.

At least ten counts were recorded for this clonotype. The CDR3 DNA reads TGTGCCAGCAGCCCCCAGGGAGGGGGAGATACGCAGTATTTT. Translated, it gives CASSPQGGGDTQYF. The V and J genes are TRBV7-2 and TRBJ2-3; perhaps TRBD2 as D (7 bases). This CDR3 comprises 14 residues. From germline, CDR1 is SGHTA and CDR2 FQGNSA. Between the trimmed V and J ends, which lost 5 bases and 5 bases, there was a span of 14 bases. Combining the CDR3 with reference TRBV7-2 and TRBJ2-3 gives the whole variable domain GAGVSQSPSNKVTEKGKDVELRCDPISGHTALYWYRQSLGQGLEFLIYFQGNSAPDKSGLPSDRFSAERTGGSVSTLTIQRTQQEDSAVYLCASSPQGGGDTQYFGPGTRLTVL.

With regard to this clonotype: One end of the junction is discordant with germline, which a read error may explain. J is TRBJ2-2 and V is TRBV6-5; TRBD2 aligns across 9 bases. This CDR3 spans 17 amino acids. Germline loops: CDR1 MNHEY, CDR2 SVGAGI. CDR3 sequence reads: CANSYTGTSTFTGELFF. Here the CDR3 DNA reads TGTGCCAACAGTTACACCGGGACTAGCACTTTTACCGGGGAGCTGTTTTTT.

The chain joins TRBV28 to TRBJ2-3; 15 bases align to TRBD2. With 8 bases clipped from V and 4 bases from J, the junction kept 13 bases outside the gene matches. The CDR3 is 18 residues long. The germline gives CDR1 MDHEN, CDR2 SYDVKM. The DNA for the CDR3 is TGTGCCAGCTGGGGACTAGCGGGGGGCAAGCTGCCCTCAGATACGCAGTATTTT. It codes for CASWGLAGGKLPSDTQYF.

This clonotype showed up many times. J is TRBJ1-1 and V is TRBV4-3; the D gene is possibly TRBD1 (5 bases). The CDR3 runs to 17 residues. Germline V gives CDR1 LGHNA, CDR2 YSLEER. V gave up 0 bases and J gave up 4 bases, with 18 bases separating them. CDR3 nucleotide sequence: TGCGCCAGCAGCCAAGAAAGGCACCAGAGGGGTTTCACTGAAGCTTTCTTT. As protein: CASSQERHQRGFTEAFF.

This clonotype was observed a handful of times. The CDR3 is CASSGQQGYEQYF. Written as DNA, the CDR3 is TGTGCCAGCAGCGGCCAACAGGGCTACGAGCAGTACTTC. The chain has TRBV7-9 and TRBJ2-7, with a possible D match to TRBD1 (6 bases). Germline lookup yields CDR1 SEHNR and CDR2 FQNEAQ (reference sequence). The CDR3 contains 13 residues. Trimming pared 5 bases from V and 3 bases from J, leaving 11 bases between.

As concerns this clonotype: Lacking the conserved final phenylalanine or tryptophan, this CDR3 likely reflects a read error. CDR3 loop: CASSIATGVDTQYL. The CDR3 DNA sequence: TGTGCCAGTAGTATAGCGACAGGGGTAGATACGCAGTATTTG. This chain connects TRBV19 to TRBJ2-3; 8 bases match TRBD1. J lost 5 bases, V lost 1 base, and 2 bases had no gene match. The length of the CDR3 is 14 residues. Germline CDR1 and CDR2: LNHDA and SQIVND (reference sequence).

The rearrangement links TRBV7-6 to TRBJ1-6; no clear D. CDR3 length equals 19 residues. With 3 bases removed from V and 0 bases from J, the gap between germline ends came to 18 bases. CDR1 is SGHVS, CDR2 FNYEAQ, per germline. The CDR3 protein is CASSFFDPVTGSYNSPLHF. The CDR3 DNA reads TGTGCCAGCAGCTTCTTTGATCCAGTTACGGGCTCCTATAATTCACCCCTCCACTTT.

A single count supports this clonotype. V is TRBV7-2 and J is TRBJ2-1; 9 bases are a match to TRBD2. The germline V gene has CDR1 SGHTA and CDR2 FQGNSA. J was trimmed by 7 bases and V by 6 bases; bases with no gene match: 10. This CDR3 contains 15 residues. The CDR3 sequence: CASRVSAGGRNEQFF. CDR3 in DNA: TGTGCCAGCAGAGTATCGGCGGGGGGGCGAAATGAGCAGTTCTTC. Filled out from reference TRBV7-2 and TRBJ2-1, the complete variable domain reads GAGVSQSPSNKVTEKGKDVELRCDPISGHTALYWYRQSLGQGLEFLIYFQGNSAPDKSGLPSDRFSAERTGGSVSTLTIQRTQQEDSAVYLCASRVSAGGRNEQFFGPGTRLTVL.

The table lists this clonotype with many counts. This chain connects TRBV7-2 to TRBJ2-3, with TRBD2 matching over 9 bases. The trim removed 7 bases at V and 8 bases at J, leaving 13 bases unmatched. The length of the CDR3 is 15 residues. Per the germline V gene, CDR1 is SGHTA and CDR2 is FQGNSA. Here the CDR3 reads CASKGGGGSMGTQYF. The CDR3, as DNA: TGTGCCAGCAAAGGCGGGGGGGGGTCAATGGGTACGCAGTATTTT. Filled out from reference TRBV7-2 and TRBJ2-3, the complete variable domain reads GAGVSQSPSNKVTEKGKDVELRCDPISGHTALYWYRQSLGQGLEFLIYFQGNSAPDKSGLPSDRFSAERTGGSVSTLTIQRTQQEDSAVYLCASKGGGGSMGTQYFGPGTRLTVL.

The chain combines TRBV6-5 with TRBJ2-2, with D possibly TRBD1 on 5 matching bases. CDR3 length equals 18 residues. The V gene's germline CDR1 is MNHEY and CDR2 SVGAGI. Trimming left V 2 bases short and J 4 bases short, with 20 bases between. CDR3: CASSYKGPKGFLTGELFF. For the CDR3, the DNA is TGTGCCAGCAGTTACAAGGGGCCTAAGGGCTTCCTCACCGGGGAGCTGTTTTTT.

The V call is TRBV6-1, the J call TRBJ2-5; 9 bases align to TRBD1. V trimming: 6 bases; J trimming: 3 bases; junction bases outside the gene matches: 11. From germline, CDR1 is MNHNS and CDR2 SASEGT. The CDR3 loop spans 16 amino acids. CDR3 in amino acids: CASSLRPTGGKETQYF. In DNA form, the CDR3 reads TGTGCCAGCAGCCTAAGGCCGACAGGGGGAAAAGAGACCCAGTACTTC.

This clonotype was found many times. The rearrangement joins TRBV7-8 to TRBJ2-4; 11 nucleotides align to TRBD2. Germline assignment: CDR1 SGHVS and CDR2 FQNEAQ. V lost 3 bases to trimming and J lost 0 bases; unmatched junction nucleotides: 7. This CDR3 is 18 amino acids long. The CDR3 here is CASSLRSLAGEAKNIQYF. CDR3 DNA: TGTGCCAGCAGCTTGCGTTCACTAGCGGGGGAAGCCAAAAACATTCAGTACTTC.

Of note for this clonotype: A read error may account for a junction end that differs from germline. The chain links TRBV6-1 to TRBJ1-1; the D is unclear. The CDR3 contains 15 residues. The V gene's germline CDR1 is MNHNS and CDR2 SASEGT. The CDR3 bases are TGTGACAGCATGAAGGGAGAAGTGCCTTACACTGAAGCGTACTTT. This gives the protein CDSMKGEVPYTEAYF.

The CDR3 is CASSSGTGSRPPLHF. The CDR3, as DNA: TGTGCCAGCAGCTCCGGGACAGGGAGTCGGCCACCCCTCCACTTT. The J gene is TRBJ1-6, the V gene TRBV6-2 or TRBV6-3; 9 nucleotides agree with TRBD1. J lost 11 bases, V lost 6 bases, and 11 bases had no gene match. The V gene's germline CDR1 is MNHEY and CDR2 SVGEGT. The CDR3 has 15 residues.

This chain connects TRBV6-5 to TRBJ1-1, with TRBD1 as a possible D gene (5 bases). The V end lost 1 base, the J end lost 8 bases, and 5 bases lay between the germline ends. The CDR3 is 11 residues long. The germline CDR1 and CDR2 sequences are MNHEY and SVGAGI. The CDR3 reads CASSYYREAFF. The CDR3, as DNA: TGTGCCAGCAGTTACTACAGGGAAGCTTTCTTT.

This clonotype was recorded a few times. The chain carries TRBV7-2 and TRBJ2-5; the D gene could be TRBD1 or TRBD2 (7 bases each). Germline CDR1 SGHTA, CDR2 FQGNSA. Trimming took 4 bases from V and 3 from J, leaving 21 bases between them. The CDR3 is made up of 17 amino acids. The CDR3 loop is CASSSIGTTRGKETQYF. CDR3 nucleotide sequence: TGTGCCAGCAGCTCAATAGGGACTACCAGGGGGAAAGAGACCCAGTACTTC.

The table lists this clonotype with many counts. This chain links TRBV7-8 with TRBJ1-1; weak D call: TRBD1 (5 bases). The CDR3 sequence is 16 residues long. The germline CDR1 and CDR2 sequences are SGHVS and FQNEAQ. V gave up 0 bases and J gave up 0 bases, with 11 bases separating them. The CDR3 sequence: CASSLAETAMNTEAFF. Here the CDR3 DNA reads TGTGCCAGCAGCTTAGCGGAGACAGCCATGAACACTGAAGCTTTCTTT.

This clonotype was counted between two and nine times. The CDR3, as DNA: TGTGCCAGCAGCCTGGTGGGGCAGGGGACGTTTTTCACAGATACGCAGTATTTT. Its translation is CASSLVGQGTFFTDTQYF. This chain uses TRBV4-2 with TRBJ2-3, with a weak D call TRBD1 (6 bases). CDR1 is LGHNA, CDR2 YNFKEQ, per germline. This CDR3 has 18 amino acids. V shed 4 bases and J shed 2 bases, with 22 bases lying between them.

This clonotype was observed at least ten times. The chain links TRBV6-1 to TRBJ1-5; D remains ambiguous. The CDR3 spans 15 residues. Trimming removed 8 bases from V and 0 bases from J, with 14 bases in between. The germline V gene encodes CDR1 MNHNS and CDR2 SASEGT. The CDR3 protein is CASSPFVNSNQPQHF. The CDR3 nucleotides read TGTGCCAGCTCCCCCTTTGTTAATAGCAATCAGCCCCAGCATTTT.

This clonotype has ten or more counts. The V and J genes are TRBV7-2 and TRBJ2-2, with TRBD2 matching over 11 bases. The CDR3 totals 18 residues. J was trimmed by 6 bases and V by 5 bases; bases with no gene match: 14. The V gene's germline CDR1 is SGHTA and CDR2 FQGNSA. CDR3 sequence: CASSTLISGGAYAGELFF. The CDR3 DNA sequence: TGTGCCAGCAGCACCCTGATTAGCGGGGGGGCGTACGCCGGGGAGCTGTTTTTT.